This record covers a single T cell receptor beta chain. Its antigen remains unidentified. Primed by a sample-barcoded 5' primer and a J-beta primer mix, a second PCR proceeded for 7 to 11 cycles. Each cDNA was tagged by a template-switch adaptor containing 12 random nucleotides. Each CDR3 protein is one row after TCRdb ran MiXCR on the 5' RACE reads. Among about 810,000 distinct CDR3 sequences listed, around 36% were seen once. The data are from a study of blood T cells in healthy people across ages. Study results and caveats: The fall in TCR beta diversity per million T cells was roughly linear with age.

All donors came from Russia, were Caucasian and healthy, and spanned ages about 6 to 95. In germline, CDR1 is DFQATT, CDR2 SNEGSKA (reference sequence). The CDR3 sequence is 15 residues long. V gave up 0 bases and J gave up 4 bases; unmatched junction bases: 4. Sequencing was done on a sample of blood. This TCR was recovered from a man younger than 30 in good health. The V gene is TRBV20-1, the J gene TRBJ2-1; 9 bases fit TRBD1. DNA of the CDR3: TGCAGTGCTAGAGATCGGGGGACAGGGTACAATGAGCAGTTCTTC. Amino acid sequence: CSARDRGTGYNEQFF.